Listed below are T cell receptor beta chains from one sample, sequenced in a study of blood T cell repertoires in COVID-19. The repertoire was sequenced with immunoSEQ multiplex PCR; TCRdb's copy has only in-frame clones and lacks some. The table shows 65,000 or so clones, with about 75% occurring only once. Input material: PBMCs or T cells enriched from blood (not recorded which). The receptors stem from a woman aged 55-70 years who had been exposed to COVID-19. Each CDR3 is given with its conserved first and last residue. The order of the fields is clone size, D gene, J gene, V gene, CDR3 DNA, CDR3 protein. D genes are given only for firm matches. Some rows mark clone size as missing; the rest say once, few, many or name a class of expanded clone.

clone_size: NA; d_call: NA; j_call: TRBJ1-1; v_call: TRBV28; cdr3_nt: TGTGCCACCCAATTCAGGTTGAACACTGAAGCTTTCTTT; cdr3_aa: CATQFRLNTEAFF
clone_size: NA; d_call: TRBD2; j_call: TRBJ2-5; v_call: TRBV4-2; cdr3_nt: TGTGCCAGCAGCCGGCAAAGCGGGGATCAAGAGACCCAGTACTTC; cdr3_aa: CASSRQSGDQETQYF
clone_size: NA; d_call: NA; j_call: TRBJ2-6; v_call: TRBV4-1; cdr3_nt: TGCGCCAGCAGCCAAGAACGCGGTGCAGGGGCCAACGTCCTGACTTTC; cdr3_aa: CASSQERGAGANVLTF
clone_size: NA; d_call: NA; j_call: TRBJ2-2; v_call: TRBV9; cdr3_nt: TGTGCCAGCAGCCCCACCAGGGCCGACGGGGAGCTGTTTTTT; cdr3_aa: CASSPTRADGELFF
clone_size: NA; d_call: NA; j_call: TRBJ1-1; v_call: TRBV18; cdr3_nt: TGTGCCAGCTCACCAGTCAGCGATCACTGGGCTTTCTTT; cdr3_aa: CASSPVSDHWAFF
clone_size: NA; d_call: TRBD1; j_call: TRBJ1-4; v_call: TRBV7-8; cdr3_nt: TGTGCCACCCAATCGGACAGGCTGGAAAAACTGTTTTTT; cdr3_aa: CATQSDRLEKLFF
clone_size: NA; d_call: NA; j_call: TRBJ2-1; v_call: TRBV19; cdr3_nt: TGTGCCAGTAGTAGGACATCATATCTCAATGAGCAGTTCTTC; cdr3_aa: CASSRTSYLNEQFF
clone_size: once; d_call: NA; j_call: TRBJ2-5; v_call: TRBV5-4; cdr3_nt: TGTGCCAGCAGCTTAGGGGGACCGATACAAGAGACCCAGTACTTC; cdr3_aa: CASSLGGPIQETQYF
clone_size: NA; d_call: NA; j_call: TRBJ1-5; v_call: TRBV2; cdr3_nt: TGTGCCAGCAGTGTGGGCAGTCCGGAAAAGCAGCCCCAGCATTTT; cdr3_aa: CASSVGSPEKQPQHF
clone_size: NA; d_call: NA; j_call: TRBJ1-2; v_call: TRBV7-2; cdr3_nt: TGTGCCAGCAGCCCCCTGGGGGCATTCTATGGCTACACCTTC; cdr3_aa: CASSPLGAFYGYTF
clone_size: NA; d_call: TRBD2; j_call: TRBJ2-4; v_call: TRBV6-5; cdr3_nt: TGTGCCAGTCTGAGAGCGGGGGACAAAAACATTCAGTACTTC; cdr3_aa: CASLRAGDKNIQYF